Listed here is a single TCR beta chain. Its antigen is unknown. The germline CDR1 and CDR2 sequences are KGHSH and LQKENI. This CDR3 has 15 amino acids. V shed 3 bases and J shed 2 bases, with 13 bases lying between them. This record belongs to a study of cytomegalovirus exposure and HLA in healthy donors. The PCR had 60 Vbeta and 13 Jbeta primers. TCRdb's copy holds only in-frame clones and misses some; the assay was immunoSEQ multiplex PCR. This table holds under 200,000 clones, 70% to 90% found once. Study results and caveats: The authors excluded some V segments, including TRBV6-2 and TRBV6-3, as indistinguishable.

The sequence was collected from a woman younger than 30 in good health and CMV-seronegative. The rearrangement links TRBV18 to TRBJ1-2, with a possible D match to TRBD1 (5 bases). Sequencing was performed on PBMCs. CDR3 residues: CASSPSEGANYGYTF. For the CDR3, the DNA is TGTGCCAGCTCACCCAGTGAAGGGGCCAACTATGGCTACACCTTC.